These 17 T cell receptor beta chains were all obtained from the same sample, sequenced in a study of shared clonotypes between healthy human individuals (dated by TCRdb to the early 2020s). Library prep was done by the immunoSEQ multiplex PCR assay. TCRdb carries this immuneACCESS record with in-frame sequences only. Its versions omit some clonotypes, under half of them owing to an unresolved V gene in the studies checked, with the rest unexplained. This sample gives fewer than 2.5 million clones in total; roughly 93% of them show up just once. Approximately 0.37% of the sample rests with the top ten. Sequenced: naive CD4+ T cells from PBMCs. The sample's cell subset or site, from its label and the paper: CD45RA+ positively selected. These receptors originate from a man aged 18 to 29 in good health. Some clones in this sample may be carry-over from other donors' samples.

This clone has just a few counts. The chain couples TRBV7-2 to TRBJ2-7; the D gene is possibly TRBD2 (6 bases). The CDR3 is made up of 16 amino acids. Germline CDR1 SGHTA, CDR2 FQGNSA. Deletions cut 5 bases from V and 5 bases from J, with 22 bases between. In nucleotides, the CDR3 is TGTGCCAGCAGCCGGTCTTGGAGCGGGTCTTACAACGAGCAGTACTTC. It encodes CASSRSWSGSYNEQYF.

The gene calls are TRBV2 and TRBJ1-3, with 7 bases that match TRBD1. The CDR3 length is 16 residues. From germline, CDR1 is SNHLY and CDR2 FYNNEI. Trimming cost V 7 bases and J 0 bases; bases outside gene matches: 9. The CDR3 protein is CASTTGQAYSGNTIYF. Here the CDR3 DNA reads TGTGCCAGCACCACCGGACAGGCCTACTCTGGAAACACCATATATTTT.

This clone was counted only a few times. The chain links TRBV30 to TRBJ1-5; 7 bases agree with TRBD1. Trimming cost V 1 base and J 3 bases; bases outside gene matches: 6. The germline CDR1 and CDR2 sequences are GTSNPN and SVGIG (reference sequence). This CDR3 has 15 amino acids. The CDR3, as DNA: TGTGCCTGGAGTGGGGGGACAGCAGACAATCAGCCCCAGCATTTT. Amino acid sequence: CAWSGGTADNQPQHF.

This chain joins TRBV11-2 and TRBJ2-7; D tentatively fits TRBD1 or TRBD2 (5 bases each). The germline V and J ends were trimmed by 5 bases and 0 bases, with 17 bases remaining between them. The germline V gene encodes CDR1 SGHAT and CDR2 FQNNGV. This CDR3 has 16 residues. CDR3 region: CASSLTGLSSSYEQYF. CDR3 DNA sequence: TGTGCCAGCAGCCTAACAGGACTTTCGAGCTCCTACGAGCAGTACTTC.

J is TRBJ2-3 and V is TRBV5-1, with unresolved D. Trimming removed 4 bases at V and 3 bases at J, with 9 bases between. Germline CDR1 is SGHRS and CDR2 is YFSETQ. The CDR3 contains 13 residues. CDR3 loop: CASSPEVTDTQYF. The CDR3 nucleotides read TGCGCCAGCAGCCCAGAGGTGACAGATACGCAGTATTTT. Full variable domain (missing parts from reference TRBV5-1 and TRBJ2-3): KAGVTQTPRYLIKTRGQQVTLSCSPISGHRSVSWYQQTPGQGLQFLFEYFSETQRNKGNFPGRFSGRQFSNSRSEMNVSTLELGDSALYLCASSPEVTDTQYFGPGTRLTVL.

The V call is TRBV6-6, the J call TRBJ1-5, with D maybe TRBD1 (6 bases). Trimming removed 6 bases from V and 7 bases from J, with 10 bases in between. In germline, CDR1 is MNHNY, CDR2 SVGAGI (reference sequence). This CDR3 has 12 residues. In nucleotides, the CDR3 is TGTGCCAGCAGCAGGGGTGAACAGCCCCAGCATTTT. Translated, it gives CASSRGEQPQHF.

This chain connects TRBV28 to TRBJ2-5, with 11 positions matching TRBD1. V shed 6 bases, J shed 1 base, and the junction held 7 bases outside the gene matches. This CDR3 region has 16 residues. Germline lookup yields CDR1 MDHEN and CDR2 SYDVKM. The CDR3 protein is CASSVDRGRLQETQYF. The CDR3 DNA is TGTGCCAGCAGCGTGGACAGGGGGCGTCTCCAAGAGACCCAGTACTTC.

This rearrangement joins TRBV7-8 to TRBJ1-1; no definite D call. Germline CDR1 is SGHVS and CDR2 is FQNEAQ. V lost 5 bases and J 0 bases, leaving 16 bases between the germline ends. This CDR3 is built from 16 residues. CDR3 residues: CASSPLGRSLNTEAFF. The CDR3 bases are TGTGCCAGCAGCCCCCTGGGCAGGAGCTTGAACACTGAAGCTTTCTTT.

The chain employs TRBV5-4 and TRBJ2-7; TRBD1 matches 7 bases. There are 14 residues in the CDR3. Germline loops: CDR1 SGHNT, CDR2 YYREEE (reference sequence). V dropped 1 base and J dropped 3; count of bases not matched to a gene: 4. CDR3 DNA sequence: TGTGCCAGCAGCTTGAGGGGACAGTTCTACGAGCAGTACTTC. It codes for CASSLRGQFYEQYF.

The chain joins TRBV20-1 to TRBJ2-1; TRBD1 might be the D (5 bases). The CDR3 totals 11 residues. Trimming shortened V by 8 bases and J by 7 bases, and 12 bases separated the two germline ends. Looked up from germline, CDR1 is DFQATT and CDR2 is SNEGSKA (reference sequence). CDR3 amino acids: CSLRQGNEQFF. The CDR3 DNA is TGCAGTCTCCGTCAGGGAAATGAGCAGTTCTTC.

CDR3 amino acids: CASGPTGGVGAFF. CDR3 bases: TGTGCCAGCGGACCGACAGGTGGTGTTGGAGCTTTCTTT. The chain combines TRBV11-2 with TRBJ1-1, with D maybe TRBD1 (6 bases). The germline V and J ends were trimmed by 8 bases and 10 bases, with 20 bases remaining between them. The CDR3 is 13 amino acids. The germline V gene has CDR1 SGHAT and CDR2 FQNNGV.

This clone is a singleton in its sample. This sequence joins TRBV28 and TRBJ1-5; the match to TRBD1 covers 9 bases. Germline V CDR1 and CDR2: MDHEN, SYDVKM. The length of the CDR3 is 21 residues. Losses at the gene ends were 6 bases for V and 0 bases for J; bases not matched to a gene: 21. CDR3 coding DNA: TGTGCCAGCAGACGATTACAGGGGGCGACTCCCGATGTGGGTAGCAATCAGCCCCAGCATTTT. Its protein product is CASRRLQGATPDVGSNQPQHF.

The CDR3 region is CASSPTGPTDTQYF. CDR3 coding DNA: TGTGCCAGTAGTCCGACAGGGCCCACAGATACGCAGTATTTT. The chain carries TRBV19 and TRBJ2-3; TRBD1 matches 7 bases. Germline CDR1 LNHDA, CDR2 SQIVND (reference sequence). Trimming cost V 5 bases and J 2 bases; bases outside gene matches: 4. The CDR3 consists of 14 residues.

J is TRBJ1-4 and V is TRBV5-1, with D possibly matching TRBD1 (6 bases). Germline values: CDR1 SGHRS, CDR2 YFSETQ. The CDR3 extends over 14 amino acids. The V and J ends lost 5 bases and 7 bases respectively, with 15 bases between them. In DNA form, the CDR3 reads TGCGCCAGCAGGCGTGAGGGGGTAGGTGAAAAACTGTTTTTT. Its protein product is CASRREGVGEKLFF. The full variable domain, completed using reference TRBV5-1 and TRBJ1-4, is KAGVTQTPRYLIKTRGQQVTLSCSPISGHRSVSWYQQTPGQGLQFLFEYFSETQRNKGNFPGRFSGRQFSNSRSEMNVSTLELGDSALYLCASRREGVGEKLFFGSGTQLSVL.

The chain combines TRBV11-3 with TRBJ2-1; a weak D match, TRBD2 (5 bases). Per germline, CDR1 SGHNT and CDR2 YENEEA. The CDR3 has 14 amino acids. The V and J ends lost 5 bases and 8 bases respectively, with 16 bases between them. This chain's CDR3 is CASSPGGPNDEQFF. In DNA, the CDR3 is TGTGCCAGCAGCCCAGGCGGGCCTAACGATGAGCAGTTCTTC. Filled out from reference TRBV11-3 and TRBJ2-1, the complete variable domain reads EAGVVQSPRYKIIEKKQPVAFWCNPISGHNTLYWYLQNLGQGPELLIRYENEEAVDDSQLPKDRFSAERLKGVDSTLKIQPAELGDSAVYLCASSPGGPNDEQFFGPGTRLTVL.

This clone was recorded a few times. This chain connects TRBV4-1 to TRBJ2-7; 9 bases map to TRBD1. The CDR3 covers 15 residues. Unmatched junction bases numbered 6, after V lost 4 bases and J lost 2 bases. CDR1 and CDR2 from the germline V gene are MGHRA and YSYEKL. For the CDR3, the DNA is TGCGCCAGCAGCCGGCTTAGACAGGGGGCCTACGAGCAGTACTTC. This sequence encodes CASSRLRQGAYEQYF.

V gene TRBV28 combines with J gene TRBJ1-2; D is undetermined. V lost 7 bases to trimming and J lost 5 bases, with 11 bases between them. The CDR3 loop spans 12 amino acids. CDR1 and CDR2 from the germline V gene are MDHEN and SYDVKM. CDR3 nucleotides: TGTGCCAGCAACTTTGGAGGGTATGGCTACACCTTC. The encoded protein is CASNFGGYGYTF.